This T cell receptor (beta chain) appears in the sequencing data of a study of blood T cell repertoires in COVID-19. This clone was detected only once. Measured with immunoSEQ multiplex PCR; TCRdb has only the in-frame clones, and not every one. Of about 58,000 clones listed, about 80% are singletons. The CDR3 spans 16 residues. Trimming cost V 4 bases and J 2 bases, with 16 bases left between them. Germline loops: CDR1 LNHDA, CDR2 SQIVND (reference sequence). Those enrolled in Seattle joined during active infection and were followed longitudinally afterward. The sample consisted of peripheral blood. The TCR comes from a man aged 45-65 years with COVID-19, enrolled during active disease. The V call is TRBV19, the J call TRBJ2-3; tentatively, D is TRBD2 (6 bases). The CDR3 is CASSSRSSAFTDTQYF. CDR3 in DNA: TGTGCCAGTAGTAGCCGCTCTAGCGCTTTCACAGATACGCAGTATTTT. Drawing the rest from reference TRBV19 and TRBJ2-3, the complete variable domain is DGGITQSPKYLFRKEGQNVTLSCEQNLNHDAMYWYRQDPGQGLRLIYYSQIVNDFQKGDIAEGYSVSREKKESFPLTVTSAQKNPTAFYLCASSSRSSAFTDTQYFGPGTRLTVL.